Given below is one T cell receptor beta chain in context. Its antigen is currently unknown. This entry comes from a study of T cell repertoires in ileal Crohn's disease. Study-level background: All patients had surgery for stricturing (approximately 61%) or penetrating (39%) disease.

J was trimmed by 3 bases and V by 6 bases; bases with no gene match: 7. Germline-derived CDR1 and CDR2 are SQVTM and ANQGSEA. The CDR3 sequence is 13 residues long. The time point: neoterminal ileum biopsy at postoperative endoscopy, about 6 months after surgery. Adults with ileal or ileocolonic Crohn's disease and an indication for resection were eligible. Profiled with immunoSEQ multiplex PCR; TCRdb holds only in-frame clones, not every one. The data contain approximately 3,700 clones, roughly 85% of them singletons. Findings of the study overall: Every patient over 26.8% clonality showed endoscopic recurrence. The median delay to postoperative endoscopy was about 7 months.

The chain uses TRBV29-1 and TRBJ2-5; 7 bases agree with TRBD1. The TCR originated in an adult with Crohn's disease. Sample: ileal tissue. CDR3 region: CSVNRQGKETQYF. CDR3 sequence (DNA): TGCAGCGTGAACCGACAGGGAAAAGAGACCCAGTACTTC. The complete variable domain, with remaining parts taken from reference TRBV29-1 and TRBJ2-5, reads SAVISQKPSRDICQRGTSLTIQCQVDSQVTMMFWYRQQPGQSLTLIATANQGSEATYESGFVIDKFPISRPNLTFSTLTVSNMSPEDSSIYLCSVNRQGKETQYFGPGTRLLVL.